A single sample is the source of the 28 T cell receptor beta chains below, sequenced in a study of regulatory T cells in long-lasting Graves disease. iRepertoire HTBI primers and Arm-PCR of CDR3 regions built TCR beta libraries. TCRdb used MiXCR to reprocess the multiplex PCR reads, holding one entry per CDR3 protein. The table shows roughly 420,000 distinct CDR3 sequences, with 16% occurring only once. Time point meaning: newly diagnosed GD, antithyroid drugs for less than 3 months. The TCR library used RNA extracted from PBMCs. These sequences were also reported in another study, on T cells in Graves' hyperthyroidism and ophthalmopathy.

Sequencing was performed on peripheral blood mononuclear cells (PBMCs), taken at new diagnosis, from a patient treated with antithyroid drugs. Receptors originate from a woman aged 30 to 39 with Graves disease.

This clonotype has a count of ten or more. V and J are TRBV20-1 and TRBJ2-7; TRBD2 agrees at 10 bases. The CDR3 runs to 17 residues. Trimming cost V 1 base and J 0 bases; bases outside gene matches: 9. Germline CDR1 DFQATT, CDR2 SNEGSKA (reference sequence). CDR3 sequence reads: CSARVPSGRSFSYEQYF. CDR3 DNA: TGCAGTGCTAGAGTCCCTAGCGGGAGATCGTTCTCCTACGAGCAGTACTTC.

The table lists this clonotype with many counts. The CDR3 here is CSAREGRGNYGYTF. In nucleotides, the CDR3 is TGCAGTGCTAGAGAAGGCAGGGGTAACTATGGCTACACCTTC. The chain combines TRBV20-1 with TRBJ1-2, with D possibly being TRBD1 (6 bases). The CDR3 totals 14 residues. Trimming stripped 0 bases from V and 1 base from J, with 9 bases between. The germline gives CDR1 DFQATT, CDR2 SNEGSKA (reference sequence).

Turning to this clonotype: This clone may be a read error of a much larger clone one base away. The chain has TRBV28 and TRBJ1-5; D is unresolved. V was pared by 3 bases and J by 6 bases, with 9 bases between. Germline CDR1 reads MDHEN; CDR2 reads SYDVKM. This CDR3 has 13 amino acids. This chain's CDR3 is CASSFFESQPQHF. The DNA of the CDR3 is TGTGCCAGCAGTTTCTTCGAATCTCAGCCCCAGCATTTT.

In its sample, this clonotype was seen a few times. V usage is TRBV6-1 and J usage is TRBJ1-2; D gene uncertain. Germline V CDR1 and CDR2: MNHNS, SASEGT. With 7 bases removed from V and 0 bases from J, the gap between germline ends came to 9 bases. This CDR3 contains 13 residues. The CDR3 region has the DNA TGTGCCAGCACCCGGGCGACTAACTATGGCTACACCTTC. Translated: CASTRATNYGYTF.

This clonotype was found many times. The V call is TRBV27, the J call TRBJ1-1; D gene ambiguous. V lost 0 bases, J lost 7 bases, and 9 bases lay in between. CDR3 length equals 13 residues. Looked up from germline, CDR1 is MNHEY and CDR2 is SMNVEV (reference sequence). CDR3: CASSLSISNEAFF. CDR3 DNA sequence: TGTGCCAGCAGTTTATCGATAAGTAATGAAGCTTTCTTT.

This clonotype was seen many times. V is TRBV2 and J is TRBJ1-2; 12 bases fit TRBD1. Germline CDR1 reads SNHLY; CDR2 reads FYNNEI. This CDR3 has 14 residues. J was trimmed by 7 bases and V by 4 bases; bases with no gene match: 4. The CDR3 DNA sequence: TGTGCCAGCAGTGGGGGGGACAGGGGGCTTGGCTACACCTTC. Encoded protein: CASSGGDRGLGYTF.

This clonotype was observed a few times. The chain combines TRBV19 with TRBJ1-2, with a weak D call TRBD1 (5 bases). V was pared by 7 bases and J by 6 bases, with 15 bases between. Germline CDR1 is LNHDA and CDR2 is SQIVND (reference sequence). The CDR3 is 13 amino acids. The CDR3 bases are TGTGCCAGTACGATGGGGGTTTTGGATGGCTACACCTTC. Protein product: CASTMGVLDGYTF.

Ten or more counts support this clonotype. The chain recombines TRBV28 with TRBJ2-2; D gene uncertain. With 6 bases removed from V and 9 bases from J, the gap between germline ends came to 11 bases. Germline V gives CDR1 MDHEN, CDR2 SYDVKM. The CDR3 is 12 amino acids. The CDR3 DNA follows: TGTGCCAGCAGCCCTGGGGTCCGGGAGCTGTTTTTT. It codes for CASSPGVRELFF.

The gene calls are TRBV7-2 and TRBJ2-7; D not certain. CDR3 length equals 20 residues. Trimming shortened V by 2 bases and J by 5 bases, and 31 bases separated the two germline ends. Germline CDR1 reads SGHTA; CDR2 reads FQGNSA. This chain's CDR3 is CASSLYGYSVPSVLVDEQYF. CDR3 in DNA: TGTGCCAGCAGCTTATACGGTTACTCCGTGCCCTCCGTTTTGGTAGACGAGCAGTACTTC.

This clonotype was recorded many times. The J gene is TRBJ1-4, the V gene TRBV7-9, with TRBD1 as a possible D gene (6 bases). The germline V gene has CDR1 SEHNR and CDR2 FQNEAQ (reference sequence). The CDR3 is 14 residues long. The ends were cut back, 5 bases at V and 8 bases at J, with 15 bases in the middle. CDR3 residues: CASSQDSAKEKLFF. The CDR3 DNA reads TGTGCCAGCAGCCAGGACAGTGCAAAGGAAAAACTGTTTTTT. The variable domain in full, with the rest retrieved from reference TRBV7-9 and TRBJ1-4, is DTGVSQNPRHKITKRGQNVTFRCDPISEHNRLYWYRQTLGQGPEFLTYFQNEAQLEKSRLLSDRFSAERPKGSFSTLEIQRTEQGDSAMYLCASSQDSAKEKLFFGSGTQLSVL.

In its sample, this clonotype was seen many times. The genes are TRBV29-1 and TRBJ2-7, with 7 bases identical to TRBD1. This CDR3 region has 15 residues. CDR1 and CDR2 (germline): SQVTM, ANQGSEA. After removal of 6 bases from V and 6 bases from J, the junction contained 17 bases not matched to a gene. CDR3 sequence: CSVQTEPTGVLEQYF. CDR3 nucleotides: TGCAGCGTCCAGACGGAGCCCACAGGGGTTCTCGAGCAGTACTTC.

There are many counts of this clonotype. The rearrangement uses TRBV27 and TRBJ1-2, with TRBD1 matching over 7 bases. The CDR3 totals 15 residues. Germline V gives CDR1 MNHEY, CDR2 SMNVEV (reference sequence). Trimming removed 0 bases from V and 3 bases from J; junction bases left unmatched: 4. CDR3 nucleotide sequence: TGTGCCAGCAGTTTATCTGGCAGGGGGGACTATGGCTACACCTTC. This translates into CASSLSGRGDYGYTF.

This clonotype occurred many times. The chain has TRBV11-2 and TRBJ2-7; TRBD2 agrees at 8 bases. Trimming took 2 bases from V and 5 from J; bases not matched to a gene: 8. The CDR3 has 15 amino acids. Germline V CDR1 and CDR2: SGHAT, FQNNGV. CDR3 in DNA: TGTGCCAGCAGCTTAAACGGGCCGGGGGGGAACGAGCAGTACTTC. Protein sequence: CASSLNGPGGNEQYF.

This clonotype was recorded at least ten times. The rearrangement joins TRBV11-2 to TRBJ1-5; 8 bases match TRBD1. The V and J ends lost 2 bases and 6 bases, in that order; junction bases with no gene match: 6. This CDR3 spans 15 amino acids. The germline V gene has CDR1 SGHAT and CDR2 FQNNGV. The CDR3: CASSLSGGLGQPQHF. The CDR3 nucleotides are TGTGCCAGCAGCTTATCAGGGGGCTTGGGTCAGCCCCAGCATTTT. The complete variable domain, with remaining parts taken from reference TRBV11-2 and TRBJ1-5, reads EAGVAQSPRYKIIEKRQSVAFWCNPISGHATLYWYQQILGQGPKLLIQFQNNGVVDDSQLPKDRFSAERLKGVDSTLKIQPAKLEDSAVYLCASSLSGGLGQPQHFGDGTRLSIL.

This clonotype was detected ten times or more. This chain uses TRBV11-2 with TRBJ2-3, with D possibly being TRBD1 (5 bases). Trimming stripped 4 bases from V and 2 bases from J, with 10 bases between. This CDR3 is built from 14 residues. Germline loops: CDR1 SGHAT, CDR2 FQNNGV. DNA for the CDR3: TGTGCCAGCAGCTCCCCGACAGACACAGATACGCAGTATTTT. Its protein product is CASSSPTDTDTQYF.

This clonotype was recorded at least ten times. V usage is TRBV3-1 and J usage is TRBJ2-5; 8 nucleotides line up with TRBD2. CDR1 and CDR2 from the germline V gene are LGHDT and YNNKEL (reference sequence). The CDR3 spans 16 residues. V lost 1 base, J lost 2 bases, and 6 bases stayed unmatched. This chain's CDR3 is CASSQAVTSGQETQYF. CDR3 bases: TGTGCCAGCAGCCAAGCGGTTACTAGCGGACAAGAGACCCAGTACTTC.

The chain uses TRBV6-1 and TRBJ1-6; 7 nucleotides agree with TRBD1. Germline V lookup: CDR1 MNHNS, CDR2 SASEGT. Unmatched junction bases numbered 12, after V lost 5 bases and J lost 8 bases. This CDR3 has 16 residues. In nucleotides, the CDR3 is TGTGCCAGCAGTCCTCTAGGAGGGGGCGGATATTCACCCCTCCACTTT. As protein: CASSPLGGGGYSPLHF.

This clonotype was counted many times. The gene calls are TRBV28 and TRBJ2-4, with no clear D. CDR1 is MDHEN, CDR2 SYDVKM, per germline. The ends were cut back, 7 bases at V and 2 bases at J, with 12 bases in the middle. The CDR3 sequence is 14 residues long. The CDR3 is CASTGWGTKNIQYF. Written as DNA, the CDR3 is TGTGCCAGCACCGGATGGGGAACCAAAAACATTCAGTACTTC.

The table lists this clonotype with a few counts. This sequence joins TRBV10-2 and TRBJ1-5, with D uncertain. The CDR3 spans 11 residues. Germline CDR1 is WSHSY and CDR2 is SAAADI. Trimming stripped 2 bases from V and 12 bases from J, with 8 bases between. This chain's CDR3 is CASSEGVIQHF. DNA of the CDR3: TGCGCCAGCAGTGAGGGGGTAATCCAGCATTTT.

In this sample, this clonotype turned up many times. V gene TRBV7-9 combines with J gene TRBJ2-3; D perhaps matches TRBD2 (6 bases). The V and J ends lost 5 bases and 2 bases respectively, with 20 bases between them. The CDR3 totals 17 residues. In germline, CDR1 is SEHNR, CDR2 FQNEAQ (reference sequence). DNA of the CDR3: TGTGCCAGCAGCCCCGGACGATGGGGGGAAGCCACAGATACGCAGTATTTT. The encoded protein is CASSPGRWGEATDTQYF. Complete variable domain (other parts from reference TRBV7-9 and TRBJ2-3): DTGVSQNPRHKITKRGQNVTFRCDPISEHNRLYWYRQTLGQGPEFLTYFQNEAQLEKSRLLSDRFSAERPKGSFSTLEIQRTEQGDSAMYLCASSPGRWGEATDTQYFGPGTRLTVL.

This clonotype has only a few counts. A much larger clone is a single base away; this may be a read error. The chain couples TRBV28 to TRBJ2-7; D is unresolved. The CDR3 contains 12 residues. The germline V gene encodes CDR1 MDHEN and CDR2 SYDVKM. V lost 6 bases to trimming and J lost 2 bases, with 8 bases between them. CDR3 protein: CASSVRPYEQYF. The DNA of the CDR3 is TGTGCCAGCAGCGTTAGACCCTACGAGCAGTACTTC.

This clonotype appeared many times. The genes are TRBV11-2 and TRBJ2-5; D is perhaps TRBD1 (6 bases). Trimming shortened V by 2 bases and J by 3 bases, and 10 bases separated the two germline ends. CDR1 is SGHAT and CDR2 is FQNNGV in the germline V gene. The CDR3 covers 14 residues. In DNA, the CDR3 is TGTGCCAGCAGCTTAAATTACAGGGAAGAGACCCAGTACTTC. This sequence encodes CASSLNYREETQYF. Filled out from reference TRBV11-2 and TRBJ2-5, the complete variable domain reads EAGVAQSPRYKIIEKRQSVAFWCNPISGHATLYWYQQILGQGPKLLIQFQNNGVVDDSQLPKDRFSAERLKGVDSTLKIQPAKLEDSAVYLCASSLNYREETQYFGPGTRLLVL.

In its sample, this clonotype was seen a few times. V usage is TRBV7-6 and J usage is TRBJ2-1; D is undetermined. The CDR3 is 13 amino acids. Germline V gives CDR1 SGHVS, CDR2 FNYEAQ. V lost 3 bases and J 6 bases, leaving 9 bases between the germline ends. The CDR3 loop reads CASSFLIGNEQFF. The CDR3 coding sequence is TGTGCCAGCAGCTTTTTAATAGGCAATGAGCAGTTCTTC.

This clonotype has just a few counts. The rearrangement uses TRBV20-1 and TRBJ2-1; 8 nucleotides agree with TRBD2. Germline V gene lookup returns CDR1 DFQATT and CDR2 SNEGSKA (reference sequence). V gave up 1 base and J gave up 0 bases; unmatched junction bases: 11. The CDR3 has 18 amino acids. CDR3 sequence reads: CSARVDSGAISSYNEQFF. The CDR3 DNA reads as TGCAGTGCTAGAGTCGATAGCGGGGCAATAAGCTCCTACAATGAGCAGTTCTTC.

This clonotype has ten or more counts. V gene TRBV11-1 combines with J gene TRBJ2-1; 7 bases map to TRBD1. Trimming took 9 bases from V and 3 from J; bases not matched to a gene: 14. CDR3 size: 16 residues. In germline, CDR1 is SGHAT, CDR2 FQDESV (reference sequence). The CDR3 DNA is TGTGCCAGGGACAGGCAAAACTTAGGGGTCTACAATGAGCAGTTCTTC. Translated: CARDRQNLGVYNEQFF.

For this clonotype: Possible read error: a much larger clone is one base away. The chain combines TRBV6-5 with TRBJ2-7; tentative D call: TRBD2 (5 bases). Germline V gene data show CDR1 as MNHEY and CDR2 as SVGAGI. Trimming removed 4 bases at V and 8 bases at J, with 27 bases between. CDR3 length: 17 amino acids. CDR3 in amino acids: CASSWNVKRSTGYKQYF. The CDR3 DNA reads TGTGCCAGCAGTTGGAACGTCAAGCGGTCCACGGGGTACAAGCAGTACTTC.

This clonotype showed up many times. The chain has TRBV12-3 or TRBV12-4 and TRBJ2-1; a weak D match, TRBD2 (5 bases). The length of the CDR3 is 14 residues. Trimming removed 7 bases at V and 2 bases at J, with 12 bases between. The chain's CDR3 is CASIPSLAYNEQFF. The CDR3, as DNA: TGTGCCAGCATCCCCTCACTAGCCTACAATGAGCAGTTCTTC.

This clonotype has at least ten counts. The gene calls are TRBV28 and TRBJ1-1; 10 bases map to TRBD1. The CDR3 totals 14 residues. Trimming took 6 bases from V and 2 from J; bases not matched to a gene: 3. Germline assignment: CDR1 MDHEN and CDR2 SYDVKM. The CDR3 DNA reads TGTGCCAGCAGCGTGACAGGGGGCAACACTGAAGCTTTCTTT. Translated: CASSVTGGNTEAFF.